The clone carrying this T cell receptor beta chain turned up a few times. The antigen is unknown. This sample was included in a study of blood T cells in healthy people across ages. Study findings and constraints: Possibly confounding the expanded clonotype changes was the fact that donor CMV status was unknown.

The second PCR ran roughly 6 to 11 cycles with a sample-barcoded 5' primer and J-beta primers. Using its own MiXCR run on the 5' RACE reads, TCRdb lists one record per CDR3 protein. Among 1,800,000 or so distinct CDR3 sequences listed, around 40% were seen once. The CDR3 has 15 amino acids. Germline V gene data show CDR1 as SGHTA and CDR2 as FQGNSA. Trimming took off 2 bases at V and 3 bases at J, with 13 bases between the two ends. The clonotype originates from a human donor in good health. This chain connects TRBV7-2 to TRBJ2-5, with a tentative D call TRBD1 (8 bases). Sequenced sample: blood. CDR3 in amino acids: CASSLITGGEETQYF. DNA of the CDR3: TGTGCCAGCAGCTTAATAACAGGGGGGGAAGAGACCCAGTACTTC. Complete variable domain (other parts from reference TRBV7-2 and TRBJ2-5): GAGVSQSPSNKVTEKGKDVELRCDPISGHTALYWYRQSLGQGLEFLIYFQGNSAPDKSGLPSDRFSAERTGGSVSTLTIQRTQQEDSAVYLCASSLITGGEETQYFGPGTRLLVL.